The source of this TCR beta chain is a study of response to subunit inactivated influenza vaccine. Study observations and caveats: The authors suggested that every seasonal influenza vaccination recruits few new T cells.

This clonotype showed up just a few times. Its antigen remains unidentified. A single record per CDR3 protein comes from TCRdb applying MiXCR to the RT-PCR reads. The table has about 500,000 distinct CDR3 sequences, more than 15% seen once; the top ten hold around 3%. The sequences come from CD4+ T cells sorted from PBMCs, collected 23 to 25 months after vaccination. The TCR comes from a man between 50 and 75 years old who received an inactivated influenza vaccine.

CDR3 in DNA: TGTGCCAGTAGTATACGGCATGCGAACACCGGGGAGCTGTTTTTT. Its translation is CASSIRHANTGELFF. This chain uses TRBV19 with TRBJ2-2; D ambiguous. This CDR3 comprises 15 residues. V was clipped by 2 bases and J by 0 bases, with 7 bases between them. Germline CDR1 reads LNHDA; CDR2 reads SQIVND (reference sequence).